This is a list of T cell receptor beta chains from one sample in a study of T-cell reconstitution after alpha-beta-depleted transplantation in children. MiXCR, run by TCRdb on the PCR reads, gives a single entry per CDR3 protein. Of fewer than 550,000 distinct CDR3 sequences in the sample, about an eighth were seen once. The source material was PBMCs, mostly from graft donor cells, sampled 180 days after TCRalphabeta/CD19-depleted stem cell transplant. The receptors stem from a female patient aged 2-15 years who had a stem cell transplant for aplastic anemia, so the T cells may come from the graft donor. The CDR3 runs from the conserved cysteine through the conserved F or W. Each record gives: CDR3 protein, V gene.

CSVELAGGATNEKLFF	TRBV29-1
CASSRKVPPDTQYF	TRBV4-3
CASSIAPQETQYF	TRBV5-1
CASSPLGWGSNEQFF	TRBV5-1
CASSKGTGKNEQFF	TRBV7-3
CASSLVGMINSPLHF	TRBV7-2
CASSGAGINQETQYF	TRBV6-2/TRBV6-3
CASSLTAWDRVDGYTF	TRBV12-3/TRBV12-4
CASSYRRQSYNEQFF	TRBV6-2/TRBV6-3
CASSVGLAGVETQYF	TRBV9
CAISATGGYEQYF	TRBV10-3
CASSYYQSWGVEAFF	TRBV6-5
CASSVEDDYGYTF	TRBV9
CASSSRTGDSGELFF	TRBV6-2/TRBV6-3
CASSPDRDGSYEQYF	TRBV11-2
CASSSRSGHLRDTQYF	TRBV7-2
CSARVWDRVGQPQHF	TRBV20-1
CASSVPYEQYF	TRBV27
CASSRGQGGFSGANVLTF	TRBV4-3
CASSNSGRVNEQFF	TRBV12-3/TRBV12-4
CASSFGGGNSGANVLTF	TRBV7-2
CASSPRVLSGNTIYF	TRBV4-3
CASSLRGSDNEQFF	TRBV28
CASSKGLAGGNEQFF	TRBV5-1
CASSVLRESNQPQHF	TRBV12-3/TRBV12-4
CASSQASLTILDTQYF	TRBV3-1
CASSFEREFYNEQFF	TRBV7-9
CASVSRMTNEQFF	TRBV6-2/TRBV6-3
CSVGTGRETQYF	TRBV29-1
CASSYGGLGGELFF	TRBV6-5
CASSPRQGVMSYNEQFF	TRBV5-6
CASSPDGLKGNEQFF	TRBV7-7
CASSLAGEANQPQHF	TRBV5-1
CASSYALPGQALVRTEAFF	TRBV5-1
CASSLRSGEDTQYF	TRBV12-3/TRBV12-4
CASGLGLHNEQFF	TRBV12-5
CASSSRGHGNEKLFF	TRBV5-5
CSATRGETQYF	TRBV20-1
CSDPYSCGSSYNSPLHF	TRBV29-1
CASSLSQGAVGELFF	TRBV27
CASSFQREGYEQYF	TRBV5-1
CSVAGGGYYGYTF	TRBV29-1
CASSRSQGTSYNEQFF	TRBV4-3
CSAGTSKAETQYF	TRBV20-1